Sequencing of this T cell receptor beta chain was carried out in a study of response to subunit inactivated influenza vaccine. Study outcomes and limitations: New T cells are recruited in small numbers by each seasonal influenza vaccination, according to the authors' suggestion.

MiXCR, run by TCRdb on the RT-PCR reads, gives a single entry per CDR3 protein. This table has 500,000 to 750,000 distinct CDR3 sequences, 12% to 15% appearing once. This clonotype was detected a few times. Its specificity is unknown. The receptor was isolated from a man between 45 and 60 years old who received an inactivated influenza vaccine. The starting material was PBMCs from blood, obtained roughly 13 days after vaccination.

The CDR3 sequence: CASRAGTGYEQYF. The CDR3 DNA sequence: TGTGCCAGCAGAGCCGGGACAGGCTACGAGCAGTACTTC. V and J are TRBV2 and TRBJ2-7; 8 positions match TRBD1. In germline, CDR1 is SNHLY, CDR2 FYNNEI. Trimming cost V 6 bases and J 3 bases; bases outside gene matches: 4. The CDR3 length is 13 residues.